This T cell receptor (beta chain) appears in the sequencing data of a study of control samples from healthy donors and cancer patients. The V end was cut by 0 bases, the J end by 5 bases, with 14 bases between. Germline V CDR1 and CDR2: LGHNA, YNFKEQ. This CDR3 is 15 amino acids long. The repertoire was sequenced with immunoSEQ multiplex PCR; TCRdb's copy has only in-frame clones and lacks some. The sample shows about 170,000 clones, 70% to 90% of them seen only once. The sample holds one count of this clone. The sample was blood. The chain has TRBV4-2 and TRBJ2-7; TRBD2 is a possible D gene (6 bases). This clonotype originated in a man aged 25-40 years in good health. For the CDR3, the DNA is TGTGCCAGCAGCCAAGATGGGGGGAGCCGGAACGAGCAGTACTTC. It specifies CASSQDGGSRNEQYF.